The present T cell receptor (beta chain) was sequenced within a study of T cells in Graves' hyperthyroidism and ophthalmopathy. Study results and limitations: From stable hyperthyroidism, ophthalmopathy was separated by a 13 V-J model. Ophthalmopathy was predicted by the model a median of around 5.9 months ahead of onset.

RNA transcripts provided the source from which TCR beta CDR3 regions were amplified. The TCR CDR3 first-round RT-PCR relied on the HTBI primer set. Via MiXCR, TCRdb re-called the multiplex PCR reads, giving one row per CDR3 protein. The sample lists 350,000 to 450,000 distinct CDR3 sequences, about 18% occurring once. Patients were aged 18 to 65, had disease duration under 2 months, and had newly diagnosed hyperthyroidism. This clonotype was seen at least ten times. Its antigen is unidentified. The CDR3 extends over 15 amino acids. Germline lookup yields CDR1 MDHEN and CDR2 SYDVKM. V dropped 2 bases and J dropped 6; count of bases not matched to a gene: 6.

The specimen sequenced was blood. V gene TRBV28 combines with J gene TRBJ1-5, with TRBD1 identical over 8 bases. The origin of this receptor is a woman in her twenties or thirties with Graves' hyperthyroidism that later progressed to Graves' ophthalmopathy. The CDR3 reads CASSLVQGGIQPQHF. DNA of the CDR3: TGTGCCAGCAGTTTAGTACAGGGGGGGATTCAGCCCCAGCATTTT.